This TCR beta chain is from a study of cytomegalovirus exposure and HLA in healthy donors. Findings of the study overall: Cytomegalovirus association was assigned to about 150 TCR beta chains. Common viral pathogens seemed, in a later analysis, to connect with several of the most significant clusters.

In the PCR, 60 Vbeta and 13 Jbeta primers were used. Produced via immunoSEQ multiplex PCR; TCRdb's table is partial and in-frame only. The repertoire consists of 140,000 or so clones, with around 80% occurring once and the leading ten covering about 4.3%. Comment on this clone: Its specificity is not known.

Trimming shortened V by 2 bases and J by 0 bases, and 10 bases separated the two germline ends. This CDR3 region has 15 residues. Germline V gives CDR1 MNHEY, CDR2 SMNVEV (reference sequence). This TCR was recovered from a middle-aged man in good health and CMV-seronegative. This chain joins TRBV27 and TRBJ1-1; unclear D gene. Specimen: PBMCs. The chain's CDR3 is CASSLKRQLNTEAFF. The CDR3 DNA sequence: TGTGCCAGCAGTTTAAAGAGGCAATTGAACACTGAAGCTTTCTTT.